These T cell receptor beta chains were read from a single sample in a study of T-cell memory formation after mild COVID-19. In TCRdb, the 5' RACE reads were re-called with MiXCR into one record per CDR3 protein. The data contain over 450,000 distinct CDR3 sequences, about a fifth of them singletons. The specimen sequenced was PBMCs or a T cell subset sorted from them (not recorded which). These receptors were obtained from an adult woman who had mild COVID-19 (a few samples of this study predate the infection). Cell type and time point are not known. CDR3s include the opening cysteine and the closing phenylalanine or tryptophan. The order of the fields is D gene, V gene, clone size, J gene, CDR3 protein, CDR3 DNA. D genes are given only for firm matches. Clone size is given for some rows only: seen once, a few or many times, or a class if the clone is expanded.

TRBD1	TRBV5-1	few	TRBJ2-1	CASSLGDRGHEQFF	TGCGCCAGCAGCTTGGGTGACAGGGGGCATGAGCAGTTCTTC
TRBD2	TRBV9	many	TRBJ2-1	CASSSHRGGQFF	TGTGCCAGCAGCTCACACCGGGGGGGTCAGTTCTTC
TRBD1	TRBV28	many	TRBJ2-7	CASSLLQGASEQYF	TGTGCCAGCAGTCTACTTCAGGGGGCGAGCGAGCAGTACTTC
TRBD2	TRBV12-3/TRBV12-4	few	TRBJ2-5	CASSFETSGGDPQRETQYF	TGTGCCAGCAGTTTCGAGACTAGCGGGGGGGACCCTCAGCGAGAGACCCAGTACTTC
TRBD2	TRBV7-8	-	TRBJ2-1	CASSTSGRLNNEQFF	TGTGCCAGCAGTACTAGCGGGAGGTTAAACAATGAGCAGTTCTTC
-	TRBV7-9	-	TRBJ1-1	CASSQSFTTGGEGTEAFF	TGTGCCAGCAGCCAGAGTTTCACTACGGGGGGGGAAGGCACTGAAGCTTTCTTT
-	TRBV9	few	TRBJ1-3	CASSVAPGTPTSGNTIYF	TGTGCCAGCAGCGTAGCCCCCGGGACGCCGACCTCTGGAAACACCATATATTTT
-	TRBV20-1	-	TRBJ2-5	CSARDPGAPSETQYF	TGCAGTGCTAGAGATCCGGGGGCCCCAAGTGAGACCCAGTACTTC
-	TRBV12-3/TRBV12-4	-	TRBJ1-6	CASTLKGHLVYSYNSPLHF	TGTGCCAGCACCCTGAAGGGACACCTTGTATACTCCTATAATTCACCCCTCCACTTT
TRBD1	TRBV12-3/TRBV12-4	few	TRBJ2-7	CASSDPTGAYEQYF	TGTGCCAGCAGCGATCCGACAGGGGCCTACGAGCAGTACTTC
TRBD2	TRBV20-1	-	TRBJ2-1	CSADSGVRYNEQFF	TGCAGTGCTGATAGCGGGGTGAGGTACAATGAGCAGTTCTTC
-	TRBV7-2	-	TRBJ1-4	CASSLGDSPRREKLFF	TGTGCCAGCAGCTTAGGCGACAGCCCACGTCGGGAAAAACTGTTTTTT
TRBD1	TRBV9	few	TRBJ2-5	CASSELDRGRGETQYF	TGTGCCAGCAGCGAATTGGACAGGGGGAGAGGGGAGACCCAGTACTTC
-	TRBV11-3	-	TRBJ2-1	CASSSLRDPNNEQFF	TGTGCCAGCAGCTCCCTAAGGGACCCAAACAATGAGCAGTTCTTC
-	TRBV29-1	few	TRBJ2-7	CSVLDIGQGLIWGSLEQYF	TGCAGCGTTCTCGACATAGGGCAGGGTCTCATATGGGGGAGTCTTGAGCAGTACTTC
-	TRBV28	few	TRBJ1-1	CASSSRGRGNTEAFF	TGTGCCAGCAGTTCCCGCGGGCGAGGGAACACTGAAGCTTTCTTT
TRBD1	TRBV5-6	few	TRBJ2-5	CASRRDRERKRQETQYF	TGTGCCAGCAGACGGGACAGGGAGAGAAAGAGGCAAGAGACCCAGTACTTC
-	TRBV7-9	-	TRBJ2-3	CAPTRTPSTDTQYF	TGTGCCCCCACCCGGACTCCCAGCACAGATACGCAGTATTTT
-	TRBV6-5	few	TRBJ1-6	CASSYSQGLDSPLHF	TGTGCCAGCAGTTACTCCCAAGGGTTAGATTCACCCCTCCACTTT
-	TRBV2	few	TRBJ2-4	CASRLDIQYF	TGTGCCAGCAGGTTGGACATTCAGTACTTC
-	TRBV5-1	-	TRBJ2-3	CASTTQGPDTQYF	TGCGCCAGCACCACGCAGGGTCCAGATACGCAGTATTTT
TRBD1	TRBV11-2	few	TRBJ1-1	CASSHPGQMNTEAFF	TGTGCCAGCAGCCATCCGGGACAGATGAACACTGAAGCTTTCTTT
TRBD1	TRBV5-1	once	TRBJ2-7	CASSGLGQGIDEQYF	TGCGCCAGCAGCGGCCTGGGACAGGGTATCGACGAGCAGTACTTC
-	TRBV12-3/TRBV12-4	few	TRBJ1-1	CASTLTGGNTEAFF	TGTGCCAGCACCCTTACCGGGGGGAACACTGAAGCTTTCTTT
-	TRBV9	few	TRBJ2-7	CASSVGGRGQDEQYF	TGTGCCAGCAGCGTAGGGGGCAGGGGTCAGGACGAGCAGTACTTC
-	TRBV7-9	-	TRBJ2-1	CASSSKGYNEQFF	TGTGCCAGCAGCTCCAAGGGGTACAATGAGCAGTTCTTC
-	TRBV2	few	TRBJ2-3	CASSEPPQASEVTDTQYF	TGTGCCAGCAGTGAACCCCCTCAGGCTAGCGAGGTCACAGATACGCAGTATTTT
TRBD1	TRBV12-3/TRBV12-4	few	TRBJ2-4	CASSLVQGVAKNIQYF	TGTGCCAGCAGTTTGGTGCAGGGGGTAGCCAAAAACATTCAGTACTTC
-	TRBV19	many	TRBJ2-1	CASSKGGDYNEQFF	TGTGCCAGTAGTAAAGGGGGTGACTACAATGAGCAGTTCTTC
-	TRBV5-1	many	TRBJ2-1	CASGPGYNEQFF	TGCGCCTCGGGACCCGGATACAATGAGCAGTTCTTC
-	TRBV29-1	few	TRBJ2-7	CSVEGQFYEQYF	TGCAGCGTTGAAGGACAGTTCTACGAGCAGTACTTC